The text below deals with one TCR beta chain. Its target is unknown. The sample comes from a study of cytomegalovirus exposure and HLA in healthy donors. The PCR contained 60 Vbeta and 13 Jbeta primers. Assay used: immunoSEQ multiplex PCR; TCRdb lists only in-frame clones, some missing. The sample yields around 120,000 clones, approximately 80% seen once. Whole-study results and caveats: Researchers reported in a later analysis that a missense DCLRE1C variant was tied to TCR beta V- and J-gene trimming. The authors assumed roughly uniform sequencing depth across donors for presence/absence analyses.

Sample: PBMCs. This sequence was found in a girl aged 2-10 years in good health and CMV-seronegative.

The CDR3 loop reads CASSLDGRAGGYTF. In nucleotides, the CDR3 is TGTGCCAGCAGTTTGGATGGCAGGGCTGGTGGCTACACCTTC. The genes are TRBV6-5 and TRBJ1-2, with a possible D match to TRBD1 (5 bases). In germline, CDR1 is MNHEY, CDR2 SVGAGI. There are 14 residues in the CDR3. V was shortened by 4 bases and J by 7 bases, with 16 bases between the two germline ends.